These 30 T cell receptor beta chains share one sample of origin, sequenced in a study of blood T cell repertoires in COVID-19. Clones were read by immunoSEQ multiplex PCR, and TCRdb kept only the in-frame ones, dropping some. The sample holds about 250,000 clones, roughly 86% seen once. Specimen: peripheral blood. The receptors here all came from a woman between 25 and 40 years old with acute or convalescent COVID-19.

This clone was picked up one time. The chain combines TRBV19 with TRBJ1-1, with no clear D. The CDR3 is 12 residues long. In germline, CDR1 is LNHDA, CDR2 SQIVND (reference sequence). V dropped 7 bases and J dropped 6 bases, with 12 bases sitting between them. The CDR3 DNA reads as TGTGCCAGTAAAAGGGAGAGGGCTGAAGCTTTCTTT. Protein: CASKRERAEAFF. Full variable domain (remainder filled in from reference TRBV19 and TRBJ1-1): DGGITQSPKYLFRKEGQNVTLSCEQNLNHDAMYWYRQDPGQGLRLIYYSQIVNDFQKGDIAEGYSVSREKKESFPLTVTSAQKNPTAFYLCASKRERAEAFFGQGTRLTVV.

The rearrangement joins TRBV19 to TRBJ2-7; 7 bases map to TRBD1. Trimming took 5 bases from V and 5 from J; bases not matched to a gene: 3. There are 12 residues in the CDR3. Germline V gives CDR1 LNHDA, CDR2 SQIVND (reference sequence). Here the CDR3 reads CASSVTGDEQYF. CDR3 coding DNA: TGTGCCAGTAGTGTAACAGGGGACGAGCAGTACTTC.

The rearrangement links TRBV27 to TRBJ2-7, with a possible D match to TRBD1 (5 bases). V was cut by 2 bases and J by 7 bases, with 12 bases left in between. The CDR3 is 13 residues long. Germline V gene data show CDR1 as MNHEY and CDR2 as SMNVEV (reference sequence). CDR3: CASSLGPAGEQYF. In nucleotides, the CDR3 is TGTGCCAGCAGTTTAGGACCAGCAGGGGAGCAGTACTTC.

The chain joins TRBV27 to TRBJ2-2; TRBD2 aligns across 8 bases. The CDR3 loop spans 15 amino acids. Unmatched junction bases numbered 11, after V lost 7 bases and J lost 7 bases. In germline, CDR1 is MNHEY, CDR2 SMNVEV (reference sequence). This CDR3 reads CASNKGAGVNGELFF. The CDR3 coding sequence is TGTGCCAGCAATAAAGGAGCGGGAGTAAACGGGGAGCTGTTTTTT.

This sequence joins TRBV5-4 and TRBJ2-7, with a tentative D call TRBD1 (5 bases). This CDR3 spans 13 amino acids. CDR1 SGHNT and CDR2 YYREEE come from the germline V gene (reference sequence). V was cut by 6 bases and J by 5 bases, with 15 bases left in between. DNA of the CDR3: TGTGCCAGCAAGGGGCCTACCCCCCACGAGCAGTACTTC. Protein sequence: CASKGPTPHEQYF.

This sequence joins TRBV4-1 and TRBJ1-4, with 12 nucleotides matching TRBD1. V was pared by 4 bases and J by 7 bases, with 4 bases of the junction left unmatched. Germline V gene lookup returns CDR1 MGHRA and CDR2 YSYEKL. The CDR3 is 15 residues long. The CDR3 region has the DNA TGCGCCAGCAGCCTGGGACAGGGGGCGGGTGAAAAACTGTTTTTT. Translating gives CASSLGQGAGEKLFF.

The chain carries TRBV2 and TRBJ2-2, with 9 bases matching TRBD2. The CDR3 extends over 15 amino acids. With V trimmed by 4 bases and J by 8 bases, 8 bases remained unmatched. Per the germline V gene, CDR1 is SNHLY and CDR2 is FYNNEI. CDR3 coding DNA: TGTGCCAGCAGTGCGGTAGCGGGAGTTTCTGGGGAGCTGTTTTTT. It encodes CASSAVAGVSGELFF.

This chain links TRBV19 with TRBJ2-7, with TRBD2 identical over 13 bases. From germline, CDR1 is LNHDA and CDR2 SQIVND (reference sequence). The V and J ends lost 6 bases and 6 bases, in that order; junction bases with no gene match: 8. This CDR3 is built from 15 residues. The CDR3, as DNA: TGTGCCAGTAGCCTAGGACTAGCGGGAGTTATCGAGCAGTACTTC. It encodes CASSLGLAGVIEQYF.

This clone was counted once. The CDR3 DNA is TGTGCCAGCAGCTTAGCCGGGAGCCCCAATCAGCCCCAGCATTTT. This codes for CASSLAGSPNQPQHF. The chain is built from TRBV7-9 and TRBJ1-5; D unclear. Trimming removed 0 bases at V and 3 bases at J, with 9 bases between. In germline, CDR1 is SEHNR, CDR2 FQNEAQ (reference sequence). This CDR3 spans 15 amino acids. Drawing the rest from reference TRBV7-9 and TRBJ1-5, the complete variable domain is DTGVSQNPRHKITKRGQNVTFRCDPISEHNRLYWYRQTLGQGPEFLTYFQNEAQLEKSRLLSDRFSAERPKGSFSTLEIQRTEQGDSAMYLCASSLAGSPNQPQHFGDGTRLSIL.

The chain carries TRBV11-3 and TRBJ2-2, with TRBD2 matching 7 bases. Germline assignment: CDR1 SGHNT and CDR2 YENEEA. This CDR3 has 14 amino acids. Germline trimming cut 1 base from V and 6 bases from J; bases unmatched to any gene: 2. The CDR3 loop reads CASSLGGRAGELFF. DNA for the CDR3: TGTGCCAGCAGCTTAGGGGGGAGGGCCGGGGAGCTGTTTTTT.

The V gene is TRBV5-5, the J gene TRBJ2-5; 8 positions agree with TRBD1. V gave up 4 bases and J gave up 5 bases; unmatched junction bases: 4. The CDR3 has 13 residues. Germline CDR1 reads SGHKS; CDR2 reads YYEKEE (reference sequence). The CDR3 here is CASSRQGWETQYF. DNA of the CDR3: TGTGCCAGCAGCCGACAGGGGTGGGAGACCCAGTACTTC. The full variable domain, in which reference TRBV5-5 and TRBJ2-5 provide the parts outside the CDR3, is DAGVTQSPTHLIKTRGQQVTLRCSPISGHKSVSWYQQVLGQGPQFIFQYYEKEERGRGNFPDRFSARQFPNYSSELNVNALLLGDSALYLCASSRQGWETQYFGPGTRLLVL.

CDR3 sequence: CASSDSREMGGTEAFF. In DNA, the CDR3 is TGTGCCAGCAGTGACTCGAGGGAGATGGGGGGCACTGAAGCTTTCTTT. This chain uses TRBV6-4 with TRBJ1-1; the D gene is possibly TRBD1 (5 bases). The germline V gene has CDR1 MRHNA and CDR2 SNTAGT. The CDR3 contains 16 residues. Trimming left V 0 bases short and J 4 bases short, with 15 bases between.

The chain links TRBV6-2 or TRBV6-3 to TRBJ2-7; TRBD1 agrees at 8 bases. After removal of 5 bases from V and 6 bases from J, the junction contained 9 bases not matched to a gene. CDR1 is MNHEY and CDR2 is SVGEGT in the germline V gene. The CDR3 length is 14 residues. CDR3 sequence: CASSHWTGRGEQYF. CDR3 DNA sequence: TGTGCCAGCAGTCACTGGACAGGGCGTGGCGAGCAGTACTTC.

The rearrangement uses TRBV2 and TRBJ1-6, with 7 bases fitting TRBD1. The CDR3 is made up of 13 amino acids. Germline V gene lookup returns CDR1 SNHLY and CDR2 FYNNEI. The V and J ends lost 7 bases and 7 bases, in that order; junction bases with no gene match: 4. The CDR3 nucleotides read TGTGCCAGCACTCGGGACAGAAATTCACCCCTCCACTTT. It yields the protein CASTRDRNSPLHF.

The rearrangement links TRBV14 to TRBJ2-3, with 7 bases matching TRBD2. The CDR3 runs to 15 residues. Germline V lookup: CDR1 SGHDN, CDR2 FVKESK. The V and J ends lost 1 base and 5 bases, in that order; junction bases with no gene match: 6. The CDR3 DNA follows: TGTGCCAGCAGCCAAGTGACTAGCCTTCAAGATACGCAGTATTTT. Translating gives CASSQVTSLQDTQYF.

CDR3 nucleotides: TGTGCCAGTAGTATAGACAGGTTGGTACACGAGCAGTACTTC. Translating it yields CASSIDRLVHEQYF. V is TRBV19 and J is TRBJ2-7; D is unresolved. This CDR3 region has 14 residues. V lost 0 bases and J lost 5, with 11 bases in between. The germline gives CDR1 LNHDA, CDR2 SQIVND (reference sequence).

The genes are TRBV7-9 and TRBJ2-5, with 9 bases identical to TRBD2. V was clipped by 5 bases and J by 2 bases; unmatched bases: 9. Germline V gene data show CDR1 as SEHNR and CDR2 as FQNEAQ (reference sequence). CDR3 length equals 16 residues. The DNA of the CDR3 is TGTGCCAGCAGCCTAGACCCAGCGGGAGGACAAGAGACCCAGTACTTC. Translated: CASSLDPAGGQETQYF.

V is TRBV19 and J is TRBJ2-7; 13 nucleotides agree with TRBD2. CDR1 is LNHDA, CDR2 SQIVND, per germline (reference sequence). Trimming removed 3 bases from V and 6 bases from J; junction bases left unmatched: 5. This CDR3 comprises 15 residues. The CDR3 spells CASSIRTSGRGEQYF. The CDR3 DNA sequence: TGTGCCAGTAGTATTAGGACTAGCGGGAGAGGCGAGCAGTACTTC.

This sequence joins TRBV9 and TRBJ2-3; 9 positions agree with TRBD2. J was trimmed by 3 bases and V by 0 bases; bases with no gene match: 14. This CDR3 has 19 amino acids. The germline CDR1 and CDR2 sequences are SGDLS and YYNGEE. CDR3 nucleotides: TGTGCCAGCAGCGTAGCTGCGCGGGAGGGCCTTAGTGGAACAGATACGCAGTATTTT. It specifies CASSVAAREGLSGTDTQYF.

DNA of the CDR3: TGTGCCAGCAGCCTCCATCCGGGACAGGGGGTAAACACCATATATTTT. As protein: CASSLHPGQGVNTIYF. The chain has TRBV7-8 and TRBJ1-3; TRBD1 agrees at 11 bases. Germline values: CDR1 SGHVS, CDR2 FQNEAQ. The ends lost 5 bases at V and 6 bases at J; junction bases unmatched: 9. The CDR3 is made up of 16 amino acids.

The sample holds one count of this clone. CDR3: CASSLARGKSYGYTF. The CDR3 DNA reads TGTGCCAGCAGCTTAGCCAGGGGGAAGAGCTATGGCTACACCTTC. The chain couples TRBV11-2 to TRBJ1-2; 7 bases align to TRBD1. This CDR3 has 15 residues. Germline V gives CDR1 SGHAT, CDR2 FQNNGV. V lost 1 base to trimming and J lost 4 bases; unmatched junction nucleotides: 6.

This clone was recorded once. The chain employs TRBV7-3 and TRBJ2-1; possibly TRBD1 for D (5 bases). The germline gives CDR1 SGHTA, CDR2 FQGTGA. The CDR3 consists of 14 residues. The ends were cut back, 5 bases at V and 8 bases at J, with 16 bases in the middle. CDR3 sequence reads: CASSQGGSSDEQFF. CDR3 bases: TGTGCCAGCAGCCAGGGTGGGTCTTCCGATGAGCAGTTCTTC. Together with reference TRBV7-3 and TRBJ2-1, the CDR3 gives the full variable domain: GAGVSQTPSNKVTEKGKYVELRCDPISGHTALYWYRQSLGQGPEFLIYFQGTGAADDSGLPNDRFFAVRPEGSVSTLKIQRTERGDSAVYLCASSQGGSSDEQFFGPGTRLTVL.

A single count supports this clone. The rearrangement uses TRBV14 and TRBJ1-1, with D perhaps matching TRBD1 (5 bases). The CDR3 runs 14 residues. In germline, CDR1 is SGHDN, CDR2 FVKESK. Trimming left V 0 bases short and J 5 bases short, with 10 bases between. The CDR3 DNA reads as TGTGCCAGCAGCCAAGATATGGCAGGGACTGAAGCTTTCTTT. Translating gives CASSQDMAGTEAFF.

The chain combines TRBV21-1 with TRBJ2-4; TRBD1, the table's D call, was not compared with the DNA. TRBV21-1 constitutes a pseudogene. The CDR3 has 15 amino acids. CDR3 in amino acids: CASSKGRDRGNIQYF. The CDR3 region has the DNA TGTGCCAGCAGCAAAGGTCGGGACAGGGGAAACATTCAGTACTTC.

The chain combines TRBV7-8 with TRBJ1-4; tentative D call: TRBD1 (6 bases). The CDR3 covers 15 residues. Germline V lookup: CDR1 SGHVS, CDR2 FQNEAQ. With 0 bases removed from V and 4 bases from J, the gap between germline ends came to 9 bases. The CDR3 loop is CASSLAGTSNEKLFF. CDR3 nucleotides: TGTGCCAGCAGCTTAGCGGGGACAAGTAATGAAAAACTGTTTTTT.

This clone was counted a single time. The chain links TRBV18 to TRBJ2-1; 8 positions agree with TRBD2. Germline loops: CDR1 KGHSH, CDR2 LQKENI. The CDR3 is made up of 12 amino acids. The ends lost 3 bases at V and 10 bases at J; junction bases unmatched: 2. The CDR3 nucleotides are TGTGCCAGCTCACCTAAGCGGGAGGAGCAGTTCTTC. It encodes CASSPKREEQFF. Looking up the rest from reference TRBV18 and TRBJ2-1 gives the full variable domain: NAGVMQNPRHLVRRRGQEARLRCSPMKGHSHVYWYRQLPEEGLKFMVYLQKENIIDESGMPKERFSAEFPKEGPSILRIQQVVRGDSAAYFCASSPKREEQFFGPGTRLTVL.

This clone was found once. The chain is built from TRBV5-1 and TRBJ2-5; 9 bases are shared with TRBD1. CDR1 and CDR2 (germline): SGHRS, YFSETQ. The CDR3 is 15 residues long. V was clipped by 4 bases and J by 1 base; unmatched bases: 5. In DNA, the CDR3 is TGCGCCAGCAGCGATATGGGACAGGGCCAAGAGACCCAGTACTTC. Its translation is CASSDMGQGQETQYF.

This chain connects TRBV4-1 to TRBJ2-3; 7 nucleotides agree with TRBD2. The V segment lost 1 base and the J segment 3 bases; nucleotides outside the gene matches: 7. The CDR3 covers 16 residues. Germline CDR1 is MGHRA and CDR2 is YSYEKL. This CDR3 is CASSQGELAPTDTQYF. The CDR3 coding sequence is TGCGCCAGCAGCCAAGGGGAACTAGCGCCGACAGATACGCAGTATTTT.

The gene calls are TRBV9 and TRBJ2-1; 9 positions match TRBD2. The CDR3 has 15 residues. The V and J ends lost 5 bases and 6 bases, in that order; junction bases with no gene match: 9. Germline CDR1 reads SGDLS; CDR2 reads YYNGEE. CDR3 nucleotides: TGTGCCAGCAGTACCTCGGGGACTAGCTCCAATGAGCAGTTCTTC. This sequence encodes CASSTSGTSSNEQFF.

This clone was seen more than once but under ten times. The chain links TRBV6-1 to TRBJ2-4; D call uncertain. The CDR3 has 17 amino acids. Trimming removed 4 bases at V and 0 bases at J, with 16 bases between. The germline gives CDR1 MNHNS, CDR2 SASEGT. In DNA form, the CDR3 reads TGTGCCAGCAGTGCCTCCCTAGTATCTCTAGCCAAAAACATTCAGTACTTC. Protein sequence: CASSASLVSLAKNIQYF.